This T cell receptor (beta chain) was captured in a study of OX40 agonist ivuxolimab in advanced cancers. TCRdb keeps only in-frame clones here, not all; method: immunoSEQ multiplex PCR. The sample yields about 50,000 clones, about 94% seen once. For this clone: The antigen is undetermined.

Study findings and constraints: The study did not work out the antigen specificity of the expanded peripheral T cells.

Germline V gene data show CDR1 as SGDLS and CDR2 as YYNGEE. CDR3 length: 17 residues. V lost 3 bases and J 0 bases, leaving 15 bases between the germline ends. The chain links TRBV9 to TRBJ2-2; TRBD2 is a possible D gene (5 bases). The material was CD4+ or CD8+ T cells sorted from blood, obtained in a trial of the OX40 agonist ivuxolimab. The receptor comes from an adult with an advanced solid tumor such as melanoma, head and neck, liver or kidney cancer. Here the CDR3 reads CASSDPTDSTNTGELFF. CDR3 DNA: TGTGCCAGCAGCGACCCCACGGACTCAACGAACACCGGGGAGCTGTTTTTT.